A selection of T cell receptor beta chains follows, all from one sample in a study of shared T cell receptors in the human thymus. The table came from immunoSEQ multiplex PCR; TCRdb's copy has only in-frame clones and leaves some out. The repertoire has about 660,000 clones, around nine tenths of them found once; the top ten carry around 0.0099%. These data are also associated with another study on human thymus T cells.

Input material: thymocytes. These receptors were collected from a boy in the first two years of life with a congenital heart defect. The CDR3 runs from the conserved cysteine through the conserved F or W. D genes are given only for firm matches. The size field is filled for only some rows; it gives once, few, many or a size class.

TRBV2,TRBJ2-5,.,.,TGTGCCAGCAGCGTAAAAGGGACTTGGGAGACCCAGTACTTC,CASSVKGTWETQYF
TRBV4-3,TRBJ2-1,TRBD2,.,TGCGCCAGCAGCCAAGGGCGGGAGTGGTCCTACAATGAGCAGTTCTTC,CASSQGREWSYNEQFF
TRBV4-3,TRBJ2-1,.,.,TGCGCCAGCAGCAGTAACCGGGACTCCGGAAATGAGCAGTTCTTC,CASSSNRDSGNEQFF
TRBV19,TRBJ1-1,.,.,TGTGCCAGTAGTAAGAACAGGGTGGACACTGAAGCTTTCTTT,CASSKNRVDTEAFF
TRBV14,TRBJ2-7,.,once,TGTGCCAGCAGCCCCACCGGGAGCCACCCCGGGTACGAGCAGTACTTC,CASSPTGSHPGYEQYF
TRBV19,TRBJ2-3,.,.,TGTGCCAGTACCCTAGGAGGGGGCATTGCAGATACGCAGTATTTT,CASTLGGGIADTQYF
TRBV2,TRBJ2-1,TRBD2,.,TGTGCCAGCAAGGCCTCAGGGGGAGCGGGAGGACCTAACTACAATGAGCAGTTCTTC,CASKASGGAGGPNYNEQFF
TRBV2,TRBJ2-3,TRBD2,few,TGTGCCAGCGGGTGTGAGCGGGAGCCACCCTCACCCACAGATACGCAGTATTTT,CASGCEREPPSPTDTQYF
TRBV10-3,TRBJ2-7,TRBD1,.,TGTGCCATCAGTGAGACCCAGGGGGAATACGAGCAGTACTTC,CAISETQGEYEQYF
TRBV14,TRBJ1-4,TRBD1,.,TGTGCCAGCAGCCAAGATTACAGGGGTGCAACTAATGAAAAACTGTTTTTT,CASSQDYRGATNEKLFF
TRBV19,TRBJ2-2,.,.,TGTGCCACCAAGGGAGGGCCCTCCCGGGGGCGGGAGAACACCGGGGAGCTGTTTTTT,CATKGGPSRGRENTGELFF
TRBV28,TRBJ2-7,.,.,TGTGCCAGCAGCCCCATTGACAGGTACCGGTACTTC,CASSPIDRYRYF
TRBV30,TRBJ2-1,TRBD2,.,TGTGCCTGGAGTGTAAGGCTAGCGGGGTACAATGAGCAGTTCTTC,CAWSVRLAGYNEQFF
TRBV2,TRBJ1-4,.,once,TGTGCCAGCAATTGGACAAAAGCTAATGAAAAACTGTTTTTT,CASNWTKANEKLFF
TRBV5-1,TRBJ2-3,.,.,TGCGCCAGCAGCCCACGGGGAGGGGACACTCATACGCAGTATTTT,CASSPRGGDTHTQYF
TRBV30,TRBJ2-6,TRBD1,once,TGTGCCTGGGGAAGACTCAGGGACAGGCTGTGGGGGGCCAACGTCCTGACTTTC,CAWGRLRDRLWGANVLTF
TRBV7-6,TRBJ2-3,.,few,TGTGCCAGCAGAAGGGGCCTCCACACAGATACGCAGTATTTT,CASRRGLHTDTQYF
TRBV14,TRBJ2-7,.,.,TGTGCCAGCAGCCAAGATGCCTCCAAGGGGCGCTACGAGCAGTACTTC,CASSQDASKGRYEQYF
TRBV28,TRBJ2-5,.,.,TGTGCCAGCAGTCCGGAGGGCAGGAAAGAGACCCAGTACTTC,CASSPEGRKETQYF
TRBV5-1,TRBJ2-7,.,few,TGCGCCAGCCGCGGGGAACAAGCGGGCTCGGAGGAGCAGTACTTC,CASRGEQAGSEEQYF
TRBV25-1,TRBJ2-7,TRBD1,.,TGTGCCAGTGCCCGACAGGGGGCGACCTACGAGCAGTACTTC,CASARQGATYEQYF
TRBV5-6,TRBJ2-7,TRBD2,.,TGTGCCAGCAGCAAGGGGACTAGCGGGAGCCACTACGAGCAGTACTTC,CASSKGTSGSHYEQYF
TRBV5-4,TRBJ1-1,.,.,TGTGCCAGCAGCTACGACAGCAGGATGAACACTGAAGCTTTCTTT,CASSYDSRMNTEAFF
TRBV5-6,TRBJ1-5,TRBD1,.,TGTGCCAGAGGACAGGGAGTCGGGAGCAATCAGCCCCAGCATTTT,CARGQGVGSNQPQHF
TRBV5-4,TRBJ2-1,TRBD2,.,TGTGCCAGCAGCCCCGGGGCTAGCGGGAGCTACAATGAGCAGTTCTTC,CASSPGASGSYNEQFF
TRBV6-1,TRBJ2-7,TRBD1,.,TGTGCCAGCACTTCGAAGGACAGGTTCTCCTACGAGCAGTACTTC,CASTSKDRFSYEQYF
TRBV2,TRBJ2-7,.,few,TGTGCCAGCAGTCTCCTCTACGAGCAGTACTTC,CASSLLYEQYF
TRBV27,TRBJ2-7,TRBD1,.,TGTGCCAGCAGTACAGGACAGGTGATGTACGAGCAGTACTTC,CASSTGQVMYEQYF
TRBV29-1,TRBJ2-1,TRBD2,.,TGCAGCGTACGACTAGCGGGAGAGGCATACAATGAGCAGTTCTTC,CSVRLAGEAYNEQFF
TRBV30,TRBJ2-3,.,.,TGTGCCTGGGGCACGGGGGATACGCAGTATTTT,CAWGTGDTQYF
TRBV30,TRBJ2-7,.,.,TGTGCCTGGAGGGGGGCCAGGTTAGCCTACGAGCAGTACTTC,CAWRGARLAYEQYF
TRBV6-5,TRBJ1-1,TRBD1,.,TGTGCCAGCAGATTCGGGACAGGGGTAGATTTCTTT,CASRFGTGVDFF
TRBV29-1,TRBJ2-1,TRBD2,.,TGCAGTGCCCTAGGACTAGCGGGAATCCCCTACAATGAGCAGTTCTTC,CSALGLAGIPYNEQFF
TRBV7-2,TRBJ1-2,TRBD1,.,TGTGCCAGCAGCTTAGGGGGACAGTACTATGGCTACACCTTC,CASSLGGQYYGYTF
TRBV18,TRBJ2-5,TRBD1,.,TGTGCCAGCTCATCGTACAGGGGGCGCCTCCAAGAGACCCAGTACTTC,CASSSYRGRLQETQYF
TRBV6-1,TRBJ1-5,.,.,TGTGCCAGCAGTGAATTTGTGGGGAGGCGGCAGCCCCAGCATTTT,CASSEFVGRRQPQHF
TRBV9,TRBJ2-5,TRBD2,.,TGTGCCAGCAGCGTAGTTGGGACTAGCGGGAGCCAAGAGACCCAGTACTTC,CASSVVGTSGSQETQYF
TRBV5-4,TRBJ2-2,TRBD2,few,TGTGCCAGCAGCTACGGACTAGCGGGAGTCACCGGGGAGCTGTTTTTT,CASSYGLAGVTGELFF
TRBV27,TRBJ1-4,.,once,TGTGCCAGCAGTTTGGTCCGGGGAGCAACTAATGAAAAACTGTTTTTT,CASSLVRGATNEKLFF
TRBV4-3,TRBJ2-2,.,few,TGCGCCAGCAGCCAAGATCGGGCAGGGATACTCACCGGGGAGCTGTTTTTT,CASSQDRAGILTGELFF